Below, one T cell receptor beta chain is given with its context. The antigen is unknown. The germline V gene has CDR1 MGHDK and CDR2 SYGVNS. This CDR3 has 15 amino acids. V gave up 2 bases and J gave up 7 bases, with 15 bases separating them. As every portion of the isolated RNA was reverse transcribed, the sequencing read expressed TCRB transcripts. Read counts averaged approximately 3.5 million for samples of naive, central memory and regulatory T cells. Assay used: immunoSEQ multiplex PCR; TCRdb lists only in-frame clones, some missing. The table has around 250,000 clones, around 13% seen once. This sample stems from a study of beta chain features in type 1 diabetes. About the research overall: Healthy donors and patients had similar age, gender and cell yields.

Findings and limits, study-wide: Moderate but significant shortening of TCRB CDR3s was recorded in all four CD4+ subsets from Type 1 diabetes patients. Cells expressing TCR highly could be over-represented by cDNA sequencing. It was among patients, rather than healthy donors, that naive, central memory and Treg TCRB repertoires appeared more similar.

This sequence was found in a man aged 30-40 years with type 1 diabetes. The genes are TRBV25-1 and TRBJ2-1; no clear D. The sequencing input was naive CD4+ T cells from blood. For the CDR3, the DNA is TGTGCCAGCAGTGAAATGCGAGGAGATTCTAATGAGCAGTTCTTC. The encoded protein is CASSEMRGDSNEQFF.